This T cell receptor beta chain was profiled in a study of shared clonotypes between healthy human individuals. Study-wide findings and caveats: Large depth notwithstanding, sorted-subset sequencing proved incomplete by rarefaction.

Concerning this clone: Its specificity is not known. The identical CDR3 is also encoded by other nucleotide sequences in the sample.

Assay used: immunoSEQ multiplex PCR; TCRdb lists only in-frame clones, some missing. The data contain over a million clones, 95% to 97% of them seen just once; the ten biggest clones take up 1% to 1.5%. Nashville, Tennessee was home to all donors, each a Caucasian adult. The V gene's germline CDR1 is SGHDT and CDR2 YYEEEE. This CDR3 comprises 13 residues. The V gene lost 0 bases and the J gene lost 1 base, with 5 bases spanning the gap. Sample: naive CD4+ T cells sorted from blood. Subset given: CD45RA+ positively selected. The V and J genes are TRBV5-6 and TRBJ2-7; D call uncertain. This clonotype originated in a man aged 25-45 years in good health. CDR3 coding DNA: TGTGCCAGCAGCTTGGCTAGTTCCTACGAGCAGTACTTC. Amino acid sequence: CASSLASSYEQYF.